Sequencing of this TCR beta chain was carried out in a study of brain T cells in children with intractable seizures (dated by TCRdb to 2020 to 2022). For the study in its entirety: As a first screen for immune gene transcripts, resected brain tissue from a few dozen pediatric epilepsy surgery cases was run on a NanoString immunology panel. Among the 12 selected surgery cases, eight also had pre-surgery blood sequenced, leaving four with brain tissue only. Overall study results and their limits: Because sequencing depth differed between pre- and post-surgery blood, the absence of clones from the pre-surgery sample may reflect undersampling. Viral specificity was inferred only from CDR3 sequence similarity, and patients' HCMV serostatus was unknown.

In regard to this clone: The target of this receptor is not known. The sample holds no much larger clone one base away, and base qualities are not on file.

From the germline V gene, CDR1 is MRHNA and CDR2 is SNTAGT. The cysteine opens and the phenylalanine closes a CDR3 of 19 amino acids. Of all the DNA, just the CDR3 is kept, 57 bases in frame from base 1. V is cut back by 4 bases and J by 2 bases, with 11 bases in the junction unmatched. Read against the paper, the sample's time point label means: resected brain tissue, or blood drawn just prior to surgery. The surgery cases with the highest brain T cell transcript signatures were chosen for TCR beta chain sequencing of brain tissue, and also of blood when blood was available. Prior to surgery, the patients had been treated with at least one anti-epileptic drug. TCR-sequenced patients were children with drug-resistant epilepsy due to tuberous sclerosis complex, focal cortical dysplasia, Rasmussen encephalitis or hemimegalencephaly. Blood samples were drawn just before the epilepsy surgery. Bulk genomic DNA was isolated from unsorted brain tissue and whole blood using the Monarch genomic DNA purification kit.

The immunoSEQ assay was used to generate TCR beta chain sequences from genomic DNA. The paper's data handling went like this. CDR3 sequences not starting with the conserved framework cysteine at position 104 were manually removed. To get clonality, the normalized Shannon's Diversity Index was subtracted from one, giving values from 0 (maximal diversity) to 1 (oligoclonal). Chi-squared comparison-of-proportions tests were used to check whether the frequency of the same CDR3 differed between samples, for example brain versus blood. Public clonotypes were identified through searches of immuneACCESS, and similarity to known antiviral clonotypes was evaluated with the VDJdb browser. TCRdb re-hosts the immuneACCESS table, in-frame sequences only. Its copies lack some clones; in the studies checked, an unresolved V gene accounts for under half of them, and the cause for the rest is not known. V and J calls and clone size come straight from that table; D and trimming were deduced from the DNA. For this sample the table gives around 80,000 clones, of which under 95% were detected only once. The top ten constitute 24% of the sample.

The sequence joins TRBV6-4 to TRBJ2-1, with 13 junctional bases fitting TRBD2. The receptor was derived from a girl aged 2 to 9 with Rasmussen encephalitis and intractable seizures. This material consisted of peripheral blood, taken at surgery. The base sequence is TGTGCCAGCAGTGTCCATGGACTAGCGGGAGTTGTACCCTACAATGAGCAGTTCTTC. Its protein reads: CASSVHGLAGVVPYNEQFF.